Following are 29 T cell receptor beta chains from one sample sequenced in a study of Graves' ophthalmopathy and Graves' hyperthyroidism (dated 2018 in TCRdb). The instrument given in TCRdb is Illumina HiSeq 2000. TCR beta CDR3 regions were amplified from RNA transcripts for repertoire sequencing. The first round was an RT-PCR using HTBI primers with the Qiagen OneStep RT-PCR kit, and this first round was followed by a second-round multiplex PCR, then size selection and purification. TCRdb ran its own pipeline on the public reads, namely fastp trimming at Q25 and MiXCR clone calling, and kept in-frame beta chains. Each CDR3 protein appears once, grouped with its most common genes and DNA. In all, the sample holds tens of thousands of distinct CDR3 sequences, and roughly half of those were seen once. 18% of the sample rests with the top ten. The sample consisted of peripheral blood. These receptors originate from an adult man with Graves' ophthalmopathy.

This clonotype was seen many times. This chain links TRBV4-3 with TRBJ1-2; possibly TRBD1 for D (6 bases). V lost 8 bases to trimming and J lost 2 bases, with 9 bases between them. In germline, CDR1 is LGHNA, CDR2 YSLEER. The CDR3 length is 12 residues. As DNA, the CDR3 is TGCGCCAGCCGTCAGGGGAACTATGGCTACACCTTC. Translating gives CASRQGNYGYTF.

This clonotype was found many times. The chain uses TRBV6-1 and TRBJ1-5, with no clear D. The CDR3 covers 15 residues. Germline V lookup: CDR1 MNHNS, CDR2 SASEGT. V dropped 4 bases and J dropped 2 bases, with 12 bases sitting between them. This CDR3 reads CASSVQIRGNQPQHF. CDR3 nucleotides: TGTGCCAGCAGTGTACAGATAAGGGGCAATCAGCCCCAGCATTTT.

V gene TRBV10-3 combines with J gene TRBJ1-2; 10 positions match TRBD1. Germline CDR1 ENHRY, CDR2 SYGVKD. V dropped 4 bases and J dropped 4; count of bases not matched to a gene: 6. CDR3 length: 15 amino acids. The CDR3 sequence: CAISAGQGVGYGYTF. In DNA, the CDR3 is TGTGCCATCAGTGCCGGACAGGGGGTCGGCTATGGCTACACCTTC.

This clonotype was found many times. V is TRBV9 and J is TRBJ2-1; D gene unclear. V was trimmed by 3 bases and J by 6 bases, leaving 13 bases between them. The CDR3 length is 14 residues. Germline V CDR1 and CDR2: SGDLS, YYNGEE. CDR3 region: CASSDISSSNEQFF. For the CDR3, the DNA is TGTGCCAGCAGCGACATATCGTCGAGCAATGAGCAGTTCTTC.

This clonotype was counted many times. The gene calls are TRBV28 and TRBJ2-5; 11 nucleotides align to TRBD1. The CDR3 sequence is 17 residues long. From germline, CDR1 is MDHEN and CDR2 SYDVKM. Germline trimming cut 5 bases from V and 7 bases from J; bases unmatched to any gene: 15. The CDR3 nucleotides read TGTGCCAGCAGTCCATCCCCGGGACAGGGGGTGGTAGGGACCCAGTACTTC. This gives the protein CASSPSPGQGVVGTQYF. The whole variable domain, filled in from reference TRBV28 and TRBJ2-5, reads DVKVTQSSRYLVKRTGEKVFLECVQDMDHENMFWYRQDPGLGLRLIYFSYDVKMKEKGDIPEGYSVSREKKERFSLILESASTNQTSMYLCASSPSPGQGVVGTQYFGPGTRLLVL.

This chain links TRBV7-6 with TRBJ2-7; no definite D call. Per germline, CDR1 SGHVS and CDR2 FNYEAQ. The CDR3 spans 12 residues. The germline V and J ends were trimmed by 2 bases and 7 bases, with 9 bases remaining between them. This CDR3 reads CASSLKGNEQYF. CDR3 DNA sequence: TGTGCCAGCAGCTTAAAGGGAAATGAGCAGTACTTC.

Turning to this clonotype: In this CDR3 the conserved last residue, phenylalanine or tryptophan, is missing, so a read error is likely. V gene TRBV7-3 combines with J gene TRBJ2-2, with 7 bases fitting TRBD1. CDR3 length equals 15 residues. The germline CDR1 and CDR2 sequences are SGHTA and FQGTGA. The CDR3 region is CASSLTGQSTEELFS. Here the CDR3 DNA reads TGTGCCAGCAGCTTAACGGGACAGTCGACCGAGGAGCTGTTTTCT.

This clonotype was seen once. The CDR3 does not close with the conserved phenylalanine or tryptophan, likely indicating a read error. The CDR3: CASSPTRDPGNNEQFL. The DNA of the CDR3 is TGTGCCAGCAGCCCTACGAGGGACCCAGGAAACAATGAGCAGTTCCTC. This chain links TRBV11-2 with TRBJ2-1; D possibly matches TRBD1 or TRBD2 (5 bases each). The CDR3 extends over 16 amino acids. Trimming took off 5 bases at V and 5 bases at J, with 19 bases between the two ends. Germline V gene data show CDR1 as SGHAT and CDR2 as FQNNGV.

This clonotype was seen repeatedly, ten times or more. The DNA of the CDR3 is TGTGCCAGCAGTGCCGGGGGGGGGGCGCGGGGCTACACCTTC. This gives the protein CASSAGGGARGYTF. The chain is built from TRBV6-5 and TRBJ1-2, with a tentative D call TRBD1 (6 bases). This CDR3 comprises 14 residues. V lost 5 bases and J lost 8, with 18 bases in between. Germline values: CDR1 MNHEY, CDR2 SVGAGI.

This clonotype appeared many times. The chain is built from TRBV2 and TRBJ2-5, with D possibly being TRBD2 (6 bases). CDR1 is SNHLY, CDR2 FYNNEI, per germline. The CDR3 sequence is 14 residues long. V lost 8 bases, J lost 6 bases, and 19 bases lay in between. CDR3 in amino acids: CASSAGPTLQTQYF. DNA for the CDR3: TGTGCCAGCTCAGCGGGCCCTACCCTTCAGACCCAGTACTTC.

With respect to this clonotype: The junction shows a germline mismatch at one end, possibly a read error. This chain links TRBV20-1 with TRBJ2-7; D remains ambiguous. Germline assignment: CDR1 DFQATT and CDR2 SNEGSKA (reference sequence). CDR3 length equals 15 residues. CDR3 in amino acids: CSARDLRQAYYEQYF. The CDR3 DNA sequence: TGCAGTGCTCGAGACCTTCGACAAGCTTACTACGAGCAGTACTTC.

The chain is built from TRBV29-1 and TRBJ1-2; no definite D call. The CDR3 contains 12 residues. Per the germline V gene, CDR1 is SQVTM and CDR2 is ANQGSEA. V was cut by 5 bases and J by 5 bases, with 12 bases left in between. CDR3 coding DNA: TGCAGCGTTCTGTGGGTCGGGTATGGCTACACCTTC. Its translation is CSVLWVGYGYTF.

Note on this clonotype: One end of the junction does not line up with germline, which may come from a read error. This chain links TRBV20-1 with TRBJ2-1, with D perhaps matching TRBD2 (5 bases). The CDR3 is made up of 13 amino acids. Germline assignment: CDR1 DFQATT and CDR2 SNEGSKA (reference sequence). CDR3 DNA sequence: TGCAGCGCTACCGGGAACGGGGTAGATGACCAGTTCTTC. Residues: CSATGNGVDDQFF.

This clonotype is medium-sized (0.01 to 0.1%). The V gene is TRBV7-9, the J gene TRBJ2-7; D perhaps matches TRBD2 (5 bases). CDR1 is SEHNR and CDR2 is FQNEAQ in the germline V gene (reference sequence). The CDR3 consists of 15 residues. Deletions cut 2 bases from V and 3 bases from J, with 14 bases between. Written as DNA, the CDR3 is TGTGCCAGCAGCTTACCCGTACCCGAGGGCTACGAGCAGTACTTC. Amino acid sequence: CASSLPVPEGYEQYF.

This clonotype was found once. CDR3 coding DNA: TGTGCCAGCAGCCCGGGACAGGGGGCGCGTGAGCAGTACGTC. As protein: CASSPGQGAREQYV. V gene TRBV7-3 combines with J gene TRBJ2-7, with 12 bases aligning to TRBD1. The CDR3 is made up of 14 amino acids. Germline lookup yields CDR1 SGHTA and CDR2 FQGTGA. The V segment lost 5 bases and the J segment 7 bases; nucleotides outside the gene matches: 6.

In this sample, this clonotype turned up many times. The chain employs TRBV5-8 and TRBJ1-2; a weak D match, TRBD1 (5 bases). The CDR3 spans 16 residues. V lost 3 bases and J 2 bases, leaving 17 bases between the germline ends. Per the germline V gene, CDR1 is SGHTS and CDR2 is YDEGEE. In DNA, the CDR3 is TGTGCCAGCAGCTCATGGGGCACCTCGGGGAACTATGGCTACACCTTC. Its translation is CASSSWGTSGNYGYTF.

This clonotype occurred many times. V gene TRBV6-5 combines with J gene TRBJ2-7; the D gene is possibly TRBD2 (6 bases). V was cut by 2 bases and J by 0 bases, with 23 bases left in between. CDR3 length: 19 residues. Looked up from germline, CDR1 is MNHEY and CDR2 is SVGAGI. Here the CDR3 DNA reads TGTGCCAGCAGTTACATCGGGAAAGAAGGGACTCCGGGCTCCTACGAGCAGTACGTC. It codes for CASSYIGKEGTPGSYEQYV.

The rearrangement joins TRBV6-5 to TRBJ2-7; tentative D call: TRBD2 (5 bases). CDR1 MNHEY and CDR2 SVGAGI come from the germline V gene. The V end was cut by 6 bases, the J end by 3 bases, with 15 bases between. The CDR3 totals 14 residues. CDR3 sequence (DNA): TGTGCCAGCAGCCCCACCGGCGGACTCTACGAGCAGTACTTC. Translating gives CASSPTGGLYEQYF.

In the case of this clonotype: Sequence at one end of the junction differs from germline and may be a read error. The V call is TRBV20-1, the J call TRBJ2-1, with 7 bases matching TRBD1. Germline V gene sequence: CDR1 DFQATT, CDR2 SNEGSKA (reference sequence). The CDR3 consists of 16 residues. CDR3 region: CSARDLETGSRNEQFF. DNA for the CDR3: TGCAGCGCTAGAGATCTCGAGACAGGGTCTCGCAATGAGCAGTTCTTC.

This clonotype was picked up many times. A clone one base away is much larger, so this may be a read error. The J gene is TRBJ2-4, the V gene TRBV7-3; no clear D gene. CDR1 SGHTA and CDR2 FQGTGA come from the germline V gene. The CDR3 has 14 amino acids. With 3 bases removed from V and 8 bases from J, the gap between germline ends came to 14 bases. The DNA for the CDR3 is TGTGCCAGCAGCTTGCCGCTCGAGACCCACATTCAGTACTTC. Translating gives CASSLPLETHIQYF.

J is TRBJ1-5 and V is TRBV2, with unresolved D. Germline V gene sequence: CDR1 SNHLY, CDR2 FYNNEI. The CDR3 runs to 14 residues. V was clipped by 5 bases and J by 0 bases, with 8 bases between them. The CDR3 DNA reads TGTGCCAGCAGTAACATAAATAGCAATCAGCCCCAGCATTTT. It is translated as CASSNINSNQPQHF. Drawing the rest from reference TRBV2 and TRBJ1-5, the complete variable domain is EPEVTQTPSHQVTQMGQEVILRCVPISNHLYFYWYRQILGQKVEFLVSFYNNEISEKSEIFDDQFSVERPDGSNFTLKIRSTKLEDSAMYFCASSNINSNQPQHFGDGTRLSIL.

CDR3 region: CATSRVKLGYSNQPQHF. The CDR3 region has the DNA TGTGCCACCAGCAGAGTTAAACTCGGTTATAGCAATCAGCCCCAGCATTTT. The rearrangement uses TRBV15 and TRBJ1-5, with D uncertain. The ends were cut back, 1 base at V and 0 bases at J, with 13 bases in the middle. CDR1 is LNHNV and CDR2 is YYDKDF in the germline V gene (reference sequence). This CDR3 spans 17 amino acids.

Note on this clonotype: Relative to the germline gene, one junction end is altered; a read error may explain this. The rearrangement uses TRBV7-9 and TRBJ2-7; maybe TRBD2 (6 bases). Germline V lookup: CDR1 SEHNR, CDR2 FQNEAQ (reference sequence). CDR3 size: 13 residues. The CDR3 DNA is TGCGCCAGCAGCGCCGCGGGAACGGGTGAGCAGTACTTC. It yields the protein CASSAAGTGEQYF.

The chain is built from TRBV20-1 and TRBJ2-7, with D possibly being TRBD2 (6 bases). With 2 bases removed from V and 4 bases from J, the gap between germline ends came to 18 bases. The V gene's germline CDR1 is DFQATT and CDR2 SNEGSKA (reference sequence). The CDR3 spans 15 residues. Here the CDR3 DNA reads TGCAGTGCTAGAATAAGACTAAACGGACTATACGAGCAGTACTTC. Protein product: CSARIRLNGLYEQYF.

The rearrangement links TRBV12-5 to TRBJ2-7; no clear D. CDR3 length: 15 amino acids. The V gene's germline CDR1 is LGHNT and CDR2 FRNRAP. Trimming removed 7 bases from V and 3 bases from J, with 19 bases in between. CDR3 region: CASARGLGPYYEQYF. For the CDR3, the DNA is TGTGCTAGTGCCAGAGGCCTAGGACCTTACTACGAGCAGTACTTC.

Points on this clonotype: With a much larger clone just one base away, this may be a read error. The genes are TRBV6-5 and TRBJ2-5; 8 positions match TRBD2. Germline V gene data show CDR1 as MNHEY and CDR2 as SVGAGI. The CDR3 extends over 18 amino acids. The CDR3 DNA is TGTGCCAGCAGGACTCCGAACCTCCTAGGAAGCGGGGGAGAGACCCGGTACTTC. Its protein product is CASRTPNLLGSGGETRYF.

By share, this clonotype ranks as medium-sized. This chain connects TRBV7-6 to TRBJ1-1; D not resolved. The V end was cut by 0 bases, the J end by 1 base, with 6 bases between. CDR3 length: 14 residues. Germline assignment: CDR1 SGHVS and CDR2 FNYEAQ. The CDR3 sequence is CASSLAPGNTEAFF. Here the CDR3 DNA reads TGTGCCAGCAGCTTAGCCCCAGGGAACACTGAAGCTTTCTTT. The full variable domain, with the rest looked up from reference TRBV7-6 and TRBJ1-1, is GAGVSQSPRYKVTKRGQDVALRCDPISGHVSLYWYRQALGQGPEFLTYFNYEAQQDKSGLPNDRFSAERPEGSISTLTIQRTEQRDSAMYRCASSLAPGNTEAFFGQGTRLTVV.

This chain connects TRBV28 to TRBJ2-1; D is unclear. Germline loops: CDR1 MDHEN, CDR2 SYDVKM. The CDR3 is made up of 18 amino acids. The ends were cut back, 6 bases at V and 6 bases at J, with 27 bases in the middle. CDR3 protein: CASSSPQNRHLVGNEQFF. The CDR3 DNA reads TGTGCCAGCAGCTCACCCCAAAATAGACACCTCGTCGGCAATGAGCAGTTCTTC.

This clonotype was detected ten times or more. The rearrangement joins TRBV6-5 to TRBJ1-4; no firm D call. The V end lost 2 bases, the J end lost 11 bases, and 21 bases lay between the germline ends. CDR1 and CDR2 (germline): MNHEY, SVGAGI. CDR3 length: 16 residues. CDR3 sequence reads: CASSYAPRAPTWKLFF. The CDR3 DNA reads TGTGCCAGCAGTTACGCCCCCCGGGCCCCGACTTGGAAACTGTTTTTT.